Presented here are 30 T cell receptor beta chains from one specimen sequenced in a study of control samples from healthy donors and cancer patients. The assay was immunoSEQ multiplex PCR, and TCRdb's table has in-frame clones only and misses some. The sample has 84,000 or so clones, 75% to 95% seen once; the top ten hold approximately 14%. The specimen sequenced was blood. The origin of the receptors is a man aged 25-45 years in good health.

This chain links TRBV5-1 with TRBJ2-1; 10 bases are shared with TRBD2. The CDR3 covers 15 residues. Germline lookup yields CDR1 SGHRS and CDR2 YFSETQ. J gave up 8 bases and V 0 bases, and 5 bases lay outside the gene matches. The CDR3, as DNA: TGCGCCAGCAGCTTGGAGCGGGAGGGCCTAGATGAGCAGTTCTTC. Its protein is CASSLEREGLDEQFF. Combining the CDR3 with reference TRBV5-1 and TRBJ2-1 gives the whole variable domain KAGVTQTPRYLIKTRGQQVTLSCSPISGHRSVSWYQQTPGQGLQFLFEYFSETQRNKGNFPGRFSGRQFSNSRSEMNVSTLELGDSALYLCASSLEREGLDEQFFGPGTRLTVL.

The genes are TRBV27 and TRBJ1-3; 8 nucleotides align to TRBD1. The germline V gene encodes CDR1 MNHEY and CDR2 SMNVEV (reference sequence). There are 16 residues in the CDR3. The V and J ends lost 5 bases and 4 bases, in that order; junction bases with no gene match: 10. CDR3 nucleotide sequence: TGTGCCAGCAGTCTCCACGGGACAGGTTGGGGAAACACCATATATTTT. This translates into CASSLHGTGWGNTIYF.

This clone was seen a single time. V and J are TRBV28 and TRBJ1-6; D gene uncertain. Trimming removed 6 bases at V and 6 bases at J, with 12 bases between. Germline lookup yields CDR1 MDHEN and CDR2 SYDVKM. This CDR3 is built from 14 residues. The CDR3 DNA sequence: TGTGCCAGCAGGGCAGCGTTTACTAATTCACCCCTCCACTTT. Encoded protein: CASRAAFTNSPLHF.

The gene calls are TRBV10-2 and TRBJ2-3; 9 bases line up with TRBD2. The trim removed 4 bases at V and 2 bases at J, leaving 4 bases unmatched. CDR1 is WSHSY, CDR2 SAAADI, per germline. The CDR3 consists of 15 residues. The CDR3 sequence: CASSVTSGSTDTQYF. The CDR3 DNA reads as TGCGCCAGCAGTGTGACTAGCGGTTCCACAGATACGCAGTATTTT.

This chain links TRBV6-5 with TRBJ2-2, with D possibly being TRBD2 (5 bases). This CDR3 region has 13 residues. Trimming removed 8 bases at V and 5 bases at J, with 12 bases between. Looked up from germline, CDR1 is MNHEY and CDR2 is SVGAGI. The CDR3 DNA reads TGTGCCAGCGTGCCGGGGTGGACCGGGGAGCTGTTTTTT. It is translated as CASVPGWTGELFF.

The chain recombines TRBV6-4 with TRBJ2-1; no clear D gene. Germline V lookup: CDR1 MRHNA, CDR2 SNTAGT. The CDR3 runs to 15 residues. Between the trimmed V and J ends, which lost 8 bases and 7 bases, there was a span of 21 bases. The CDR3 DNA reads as TGTGCCAGCTCCCAGGCTCGGACCTTGGGGAATGAGCAGTTCTTC. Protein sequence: CASSQARTLGNEQFF.

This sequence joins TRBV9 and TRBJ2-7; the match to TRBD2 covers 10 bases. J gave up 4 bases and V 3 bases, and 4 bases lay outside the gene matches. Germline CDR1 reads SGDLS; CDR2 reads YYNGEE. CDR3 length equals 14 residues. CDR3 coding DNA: TGTGCCAGCAGCGCAGGTAGCGGGGGGTACGAGCAGTACTTC. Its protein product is CASSAGSGGYEQYF. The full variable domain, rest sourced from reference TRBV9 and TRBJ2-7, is DSGVTQTPKHLITATGQRVTLRCSPRSGDLSVYWYQQSLDQGLQFLIQYYNGEERAKGNILERFSAQQFPDLHSELNLSSLELGDSALYFCASSAGSGGYEQYFGPGTRLTVT.

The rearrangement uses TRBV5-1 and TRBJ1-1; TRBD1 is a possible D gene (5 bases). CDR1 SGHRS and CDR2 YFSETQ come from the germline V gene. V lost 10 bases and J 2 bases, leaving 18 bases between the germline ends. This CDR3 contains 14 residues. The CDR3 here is CASVGGAGNTEAFF. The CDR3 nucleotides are TGCGCCTCCGTAGGAGGGGCTGGAAACACTGAAGCTTTCTTT.

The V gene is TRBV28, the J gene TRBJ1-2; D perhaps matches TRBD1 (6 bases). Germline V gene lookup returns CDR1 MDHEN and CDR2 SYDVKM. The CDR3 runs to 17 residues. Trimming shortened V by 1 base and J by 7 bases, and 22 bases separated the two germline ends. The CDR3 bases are TGTGCCAGCAGTTTATTTGTCAGGGGAACTCCTATGAGTGGCTACACCTTC. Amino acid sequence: CASSLFVRGTPMSGYTF.

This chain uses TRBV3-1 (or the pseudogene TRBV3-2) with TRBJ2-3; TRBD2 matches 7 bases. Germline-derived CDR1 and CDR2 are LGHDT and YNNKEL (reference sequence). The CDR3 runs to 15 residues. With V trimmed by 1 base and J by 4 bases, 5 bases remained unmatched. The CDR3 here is CASSQGGRIADTQYF. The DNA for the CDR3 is TGTGCCAGCAGCCAAGGCGGGAGAATCGCAGATACGCAGTATTTT.

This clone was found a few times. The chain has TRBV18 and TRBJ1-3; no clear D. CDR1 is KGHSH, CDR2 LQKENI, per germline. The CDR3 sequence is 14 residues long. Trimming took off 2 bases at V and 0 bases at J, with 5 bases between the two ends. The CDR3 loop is CASSPGSSGNTIYF. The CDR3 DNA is TGTGCCAGCTCACCAGGGAGCTCTGGAAACACCATATATTTT.

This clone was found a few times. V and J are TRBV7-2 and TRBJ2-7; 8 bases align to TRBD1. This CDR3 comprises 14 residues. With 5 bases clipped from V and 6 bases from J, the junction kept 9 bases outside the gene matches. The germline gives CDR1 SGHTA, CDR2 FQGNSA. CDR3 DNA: TGTGCCAGCAGCCCCTACGGACAGGGAGTCGAGCAGTACTTC. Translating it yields CASSPYGQGVEQYF.

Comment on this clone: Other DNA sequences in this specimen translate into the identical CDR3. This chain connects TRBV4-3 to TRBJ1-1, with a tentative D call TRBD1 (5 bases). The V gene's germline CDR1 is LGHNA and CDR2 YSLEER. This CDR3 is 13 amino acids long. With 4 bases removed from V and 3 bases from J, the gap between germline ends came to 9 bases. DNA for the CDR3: TGCGCCAGCAGCCGAGGCAGGGACACTGAAGCTTTCTTT. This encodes CASSRGRDTEAFF.

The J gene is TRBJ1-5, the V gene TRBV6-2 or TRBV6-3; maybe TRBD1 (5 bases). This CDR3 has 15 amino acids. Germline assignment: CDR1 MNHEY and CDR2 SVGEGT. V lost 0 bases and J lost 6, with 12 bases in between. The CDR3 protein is CASSYSGQIGQPQHF. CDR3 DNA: TGTGCCAGCAGTTACTCCGGACAAATAGGTCAGCCCCAGCATTTT.

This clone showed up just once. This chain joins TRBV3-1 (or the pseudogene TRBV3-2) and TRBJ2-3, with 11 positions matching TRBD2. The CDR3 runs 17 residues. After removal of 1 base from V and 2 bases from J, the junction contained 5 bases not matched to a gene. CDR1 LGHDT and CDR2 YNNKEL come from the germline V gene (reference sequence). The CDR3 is CASSQGLAGGITDTQYF. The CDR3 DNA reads TGTGCCAGCAGCCAAGGGCTAGCGGGGGGAATCACAGATACGCAGTATTTT.

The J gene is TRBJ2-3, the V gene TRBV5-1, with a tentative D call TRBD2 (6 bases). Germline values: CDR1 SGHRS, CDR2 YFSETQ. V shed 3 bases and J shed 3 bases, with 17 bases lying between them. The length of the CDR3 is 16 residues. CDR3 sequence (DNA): TGCGCCAGCAGCTCGCCTCCGCCGGCGGGAACAGATACGCAGTATTTT. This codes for CASSSPPPAGTDTQYF.

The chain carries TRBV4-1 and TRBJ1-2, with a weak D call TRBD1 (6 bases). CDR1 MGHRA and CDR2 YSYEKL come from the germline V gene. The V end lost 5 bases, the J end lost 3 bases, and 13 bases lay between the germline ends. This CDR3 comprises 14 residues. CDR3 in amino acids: CASSFRDTHYGYTF. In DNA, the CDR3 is TGCGCCAGCAGCTTCCGGGACACACACTATGGCTACACCTTC.

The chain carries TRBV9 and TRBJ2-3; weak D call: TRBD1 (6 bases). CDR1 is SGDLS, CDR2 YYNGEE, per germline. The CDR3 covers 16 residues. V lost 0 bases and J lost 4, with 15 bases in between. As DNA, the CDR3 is TGTGCCAGCAGCGTAGAGAGCAGGGGAAGTGCAGATACGCAGTATTTT. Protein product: CASSVESRGSADTQYF. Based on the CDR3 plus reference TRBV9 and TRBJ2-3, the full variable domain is DSGVTQTPKHLITATGQRVTLRCSPRSGDLSVYWYQQSLDQGLQFLIQYYNGEERAKGNILERFSAQQFPDLHSELNLSSLELGDSALYFCASSVESRGSADTQYFGPGTRLTVL.

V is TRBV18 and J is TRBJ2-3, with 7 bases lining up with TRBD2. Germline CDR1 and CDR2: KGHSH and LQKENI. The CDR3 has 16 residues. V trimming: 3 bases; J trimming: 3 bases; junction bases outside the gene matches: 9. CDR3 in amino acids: CASSPMTSSGTDTQYF. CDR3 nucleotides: TGTGCCAGCTCACCTATGACTAGCTCAGGGACAGATACGCAGTATTTT.

CDR3 DNA: TGTGCCAGCAGCCCCCGGGACAGGGGTAACTATGGCTACACCTTC. Translating it yields CASSPRDRGNYGYTF. J is TRBJ1-2 and V is TRBV5-6, with 10 nucleotides matching TRBD1. Germline values: CDR1 SGHDT, CDR2 YYEEEE. This CDR3 region has 15 residues. V lost 4 bases and J lost 1; bases outside the gene matches: 4.

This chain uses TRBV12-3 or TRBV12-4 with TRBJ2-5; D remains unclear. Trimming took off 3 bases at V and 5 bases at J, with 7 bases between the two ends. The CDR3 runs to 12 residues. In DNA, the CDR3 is TGTGCCAGCAGTTTGTTAATCGAGACCCAGTACTTC. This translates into CASSLLIETQYF.

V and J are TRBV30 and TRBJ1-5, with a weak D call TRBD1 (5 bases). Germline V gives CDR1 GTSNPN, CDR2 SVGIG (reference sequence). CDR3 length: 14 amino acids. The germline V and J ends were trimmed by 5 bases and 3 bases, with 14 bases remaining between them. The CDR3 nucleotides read TGTGCCTGGTCACAGGTAAGGAACAATCAGCCCCAGCATTTT. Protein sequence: CAWSQVRNNQPQHF.

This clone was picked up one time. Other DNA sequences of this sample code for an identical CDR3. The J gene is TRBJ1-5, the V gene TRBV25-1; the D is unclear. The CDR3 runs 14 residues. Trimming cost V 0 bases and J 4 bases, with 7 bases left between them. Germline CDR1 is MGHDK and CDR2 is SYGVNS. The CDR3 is CASSEYSLNQPQHF. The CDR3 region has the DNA TGTGCCAGCAGTGAATACAGCCTGAATCAGCCCCAGCATTTT.

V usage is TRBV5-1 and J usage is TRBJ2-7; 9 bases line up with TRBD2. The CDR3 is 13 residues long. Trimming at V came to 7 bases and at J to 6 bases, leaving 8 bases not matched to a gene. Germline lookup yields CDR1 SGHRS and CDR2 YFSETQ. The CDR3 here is CASRPAGGSEQYF. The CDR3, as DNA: TGCGCCAGCCGGCCAGCGGGGGGCTCCGAGCAGTACTTC.

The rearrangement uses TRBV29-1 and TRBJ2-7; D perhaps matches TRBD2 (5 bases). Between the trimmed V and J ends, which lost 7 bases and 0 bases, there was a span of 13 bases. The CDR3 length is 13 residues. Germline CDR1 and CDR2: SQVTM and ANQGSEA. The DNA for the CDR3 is TGCAGCGCTTGCGTCGGGAACTCCTACGAGCAGTACTTC. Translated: CSACVGNSYEQYF.

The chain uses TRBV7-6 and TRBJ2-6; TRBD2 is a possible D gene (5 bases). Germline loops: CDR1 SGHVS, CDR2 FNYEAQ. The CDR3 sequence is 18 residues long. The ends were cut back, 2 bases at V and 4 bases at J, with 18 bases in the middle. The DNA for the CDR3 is TGTGCCAGCAGCTTAACGGGGTTCAGTTTCGACGGGGCCAACGTCCTGACTTTC. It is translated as CASSLTGFSFDGANVLTF.

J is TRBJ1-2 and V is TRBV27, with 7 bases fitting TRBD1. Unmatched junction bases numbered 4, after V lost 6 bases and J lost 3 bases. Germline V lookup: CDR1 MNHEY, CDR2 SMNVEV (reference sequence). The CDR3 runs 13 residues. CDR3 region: CASRQGRDYGYTF. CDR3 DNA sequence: TGTGCCAGCAGACAGGGGAGGGACTATGGCTACACCTTC.

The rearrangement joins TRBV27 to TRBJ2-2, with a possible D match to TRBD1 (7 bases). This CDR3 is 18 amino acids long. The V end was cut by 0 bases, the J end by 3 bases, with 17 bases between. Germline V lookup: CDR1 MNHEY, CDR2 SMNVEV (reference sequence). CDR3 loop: CASSLSILRRGHTGELFF. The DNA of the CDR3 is TGTGCCAGCAGTTTATCCATTCTCCGGAGGGGGCACACCGGGGAGCTGTTTTTT.

The CDR3 sequence is CASSYPRLTGGRTEAFF. CDR3 DNA: TGTGCCAGCAGTTACCCGAGATTGACAGGGGGGAGGACTGAAGCTTTCTTT. This chain uses TRBV6-2 or TRBV6-3 with TRBJ1-1; 9 bases map to TRBD1. The CDR3 has 17 amino acids. V was pared by 2 bases and J by 5 bases, with 12 bases of the junction left unmatched. Per germline, CDR1 MNHEY and CDR2 SVGEGT.

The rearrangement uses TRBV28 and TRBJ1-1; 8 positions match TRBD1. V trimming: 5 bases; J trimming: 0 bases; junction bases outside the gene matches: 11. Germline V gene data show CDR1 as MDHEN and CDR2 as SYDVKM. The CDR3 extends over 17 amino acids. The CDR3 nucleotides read TGTGCCAGCAGTCTTCTTATCTCGGACAGGGTGAACACTGAAGCTTTCTTT. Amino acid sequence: CASSLLISDRVNTEAFF.